This is a list of T cell receptor beta chains from one sample in a study of STAT5B mutations in CD4+ large granular lymphocyte leukemia. Produced via immunoSEQ multiplex PCR; TCRdb's table is partial and in-frame only. Among some 40,000 clones, around 85% were seen once, and the ten largest hold 1% to 1.5%. The sequencing sample was made of CD4+ T cells from blood buffy coats. The receptor source for this set is a human donor in good health. The CDR3 runs from the conserved cysteine through the conserved F or W. A D gene is named only where the DNA matches it firmly. The size entry is marked missing in some rows and otherwise reads once, few, many or a size class.

j_call,d_call,clone_size,v_call,cdr3_nt,cdr3_aa
TRBJ1-4,.,.,TRBV28,TGTGCCAGCAGCTACTCCGGAGCTTCAACTAATGAAAAACTGTTTTTT,CASSYSGASTNEKLFF
TRBJ2-1,TRBD2,few,TRBV11-2,TGTGCCAGCAGCCAAGGCGGGGGTGAGCAGTTCTTC,CASSQGGGEQFF
TRBJ2-7,TRBD2,.,TRBV5-4,TGTGCCAGCAGCTTGGGCGGGGGCTACGAGCAGTACTTC,CASSLGGGYEQYF
TRBJ1-5,.,.,TRBV6-1,TGTGCCAGCAGTGTAAGGGGTCGGGACCAACAGCCCCAGCATTTT,CASSVRGRDQQPQHF
TRBJ2-1,TRBD2,.,TRBV25-1,TGTGCCAGCAGTGACCTAGCGGGGCATTACAATGAGCAGTTCTTC,CASSDLAGHYNEQFF
TRBJ2-1,TRBD1,.,TRBV4-2,TGTGCCAGCAGCCAAGTGACAGGGGAGCAGTTCTTC,CASSQVTGEQFF
TRBJ2-7,TRBD2,.,TRBV5-1,TGCGCCAGCAGCTTAGAGACTAGCGGGGCTCGGGGGTCCTACGAGCAGTACTTC,CASSLETSGARGSYEQYF
TRBJ2-7,.,.,TRBV2,TGTGCCAGCAGTGAAAGTTTAATCTACGAGCAGTACTTC,CASSESLIYEQYF
TRBJ2-5,.,.,TRBV5-1,TGCGCCAGCAGCCCTCTACAGGGTCAGAAGACCCAGTACTTC,CASSPLQGQKTQYF
TRBJ1-1,.,.,TRBV7-8,TGTGCCAGCAGCTTCAGGGACATGAACACTGAAGCTTTCTTT,CASSFRDMNTEAFF
TRBJ2-7,.,.,TRBV19,TGTGCCAGTAGTATAGTCGGGGGAATAGGGGAGCAGTACTTC,CASSIVGGIGEQYF
TRBJ1-2,.,.,TRBV5-8,TGTGCCAGCAGCTTCCCGGGCTATGGCTACACCTTC,CASSFPGYGYTF
TRBJ2-2,.,.,TRBV6-1,TGTGCCAGCAGGCGGGACAGGAACACCGGGGAGCTGTTTTTT,CASRRDRNTGELFF
TRBJ2-5,TRBD2,.,TRBV18,TGTGCCAGCTCACCACCTGTAGCGGGAGGAGAGACCCAGTACTTC,CASSPPVAGGETQYF
TRBJ2-7,TRBD1,.,TRBV7-9,TGTGCCAGCAGCTTTGAGACAGGGGGTATCGAGCAGTACTTC,CASSFETGGIEQYF
TRBJ2-3,.,.,TRBV7-2,TGTGCCAGCAGCTCACCCAACACAGATACGCAGTATTTT,CASSSPNTDTQYF
TRBJ2-3,TRBD1,once,TRBV30,TGTGCCTGGGACAGGGGGCCTAGCACAGATACGCAGTATTTT,CAWDRGPSTDTQYF
TRBJ2-7,.,.,TRBV6-1,TGTGCCAGCAGTGAGTACAGTAGCTACGAGCAGTACTTC,CASSEYSSYEQYF
TRBJ2-2,.,.,TRBV4-2,TGTGCCAGCAGCCAAGATACCTGGGGCACCGGGGAGCTGTTTTTT,CASSQDTWGTGELFF
TRBJ1-6,.,few,TRBV6-1,TGTGCCAGCAGTGCCCCGGACAGTAGCTCCTATAATTCACCCCTCCACTTT,CASSAPDSSSYNSPLHF
TRBJ2-5,TRBD1,.,TRBV5-1,TGCGCCAGCAGCAGGGGGACAGGGGGTCAAGAGACCCAGTACTTC,CASSRGTGGQETQYF
TRBJ2-6,.,.,TRBV7-3,TGTGCCAGCAGCCCCGGAGACGGGGGGGCCAACGTCCTGACTTTC,CASSPGDGGANVLTF
TRBJ2-7,.,.,TRBV18,TGTGCCAGCTCACCTCGGGCTAGCAACCACGAGCAGTACTTC,CASSPRASNHEQYF
TRBJ2-1,.,.,TRBV11-2,TGTGCCAGCAGCGTCGTACCCAACAGGCACCGAACCGATGAGCAGTTCTTC,CASSVVPNRHRTDEQFF
TRBJ1-1,.,.,TRBV6-5,TGTGCCAGCAGAATACAGCTGAACACTGAAGCTTTCTTT,CASRIQLNTEAFF
TRBJ2-2,TRBD1,.,TRBV2,TGTGCCAGCAGTGACCGAGGACAGGGAGCCGGGGAGCTGTTTTTT,CASSDRGQGAGELFF
TRBJ1-5,TRBD1,.,TRBV2,TGTGCCAGCAGTGGATCCCAGGGGGATTATAGCAATCAGCCCCAGCATTTT,CASSGSQGDYSNQPQHF
TRBJ2-5,.,.,TRBV7-9,TGTGCCAGCAGCTTAGCGGAGGACATACAAGAGACCCAGTACTTC,CASSLAEDIQETQYF
TRBJ2-1,.,.,TRBV11-3,TGTGCCAGCAGTCAAGGATACAATGAGCAGTTCTTC,CASSQGYNEQFF
TRBJ1-5,.,.,TRBV28,TGTGCCAGCACCAAGACGGGAGGTCATCAGCCCCAGCATTTT,CASTKTGGHQPQHF
TRBJ1-1,.,.,TRBV11-3,TGTGCCAGCAGCCGATCTGGAGGAACTGAAGCTTTCTTT,CASSRSGGTEAFF